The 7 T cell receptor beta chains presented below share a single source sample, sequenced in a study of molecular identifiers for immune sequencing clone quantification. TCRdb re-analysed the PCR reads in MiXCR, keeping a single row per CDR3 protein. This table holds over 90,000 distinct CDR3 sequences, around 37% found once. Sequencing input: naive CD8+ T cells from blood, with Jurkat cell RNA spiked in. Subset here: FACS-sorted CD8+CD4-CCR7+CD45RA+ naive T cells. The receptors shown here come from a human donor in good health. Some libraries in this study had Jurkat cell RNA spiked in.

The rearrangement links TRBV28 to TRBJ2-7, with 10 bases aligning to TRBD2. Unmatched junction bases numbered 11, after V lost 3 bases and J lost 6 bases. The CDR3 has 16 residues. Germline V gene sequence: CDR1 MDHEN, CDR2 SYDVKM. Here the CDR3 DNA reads TGTGCCAGCAGTTTCAGTCTAGCGGGAGTGGACTGCGAGCAGTACTTC. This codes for CASSFSLAGVDCEQYF. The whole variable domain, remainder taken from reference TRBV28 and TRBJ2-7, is DVKVTQSSRYLVKRTGEKVFLECVQDMDHENMFWYRQDPGLGLRLIYFSYDVKMKEKGDIPEGYSVSREKKERFSLILESASTNQTSMYLCASSFSLAGVDCEQYFGPGTRLTVT.

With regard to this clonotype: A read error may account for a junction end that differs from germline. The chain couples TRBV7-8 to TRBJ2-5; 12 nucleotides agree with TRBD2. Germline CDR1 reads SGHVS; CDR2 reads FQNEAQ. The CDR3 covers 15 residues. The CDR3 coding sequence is TGTGCCAGCAGCCCTAGCGGGAGGGCACCGGAGACCCAGAACTTC. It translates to CASSPSGRAPETQNF.

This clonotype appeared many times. The CDR3 sequence: CASSLPEWGNEKLFF. As DNA, the CDR3 is TGTGCCAGCAGCTTACCCGAGTGGGGGAACGAAAAACTGTTTTTT. The rearrangement links TRBV7-9 to TRBJ1-4, with a weak D call TRBD1 (5 bases). The CDR3 length is 15 residues. Germline V lookup: CDR1 SEHNR, CDR2 FQNEAQ (reference sequence). V lost 2 bases and J 8 bases, leaving 15 bases between the germline ends.

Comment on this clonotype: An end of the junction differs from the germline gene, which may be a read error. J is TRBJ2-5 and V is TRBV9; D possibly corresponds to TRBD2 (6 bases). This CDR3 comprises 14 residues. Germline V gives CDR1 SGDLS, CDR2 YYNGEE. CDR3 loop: CASSGGTFQEPQYF. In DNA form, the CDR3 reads TGTGCCAGCAGCGGCGGGACGTTTCAAGAGCCCCAGTACTTC.

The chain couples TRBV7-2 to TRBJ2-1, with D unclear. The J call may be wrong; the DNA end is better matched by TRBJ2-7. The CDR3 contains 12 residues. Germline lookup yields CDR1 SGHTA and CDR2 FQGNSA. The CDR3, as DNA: TGTGCCAGCAGCTCGCGTCACAATGAGCAGTACTTC. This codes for CASSSRHNEQYF.

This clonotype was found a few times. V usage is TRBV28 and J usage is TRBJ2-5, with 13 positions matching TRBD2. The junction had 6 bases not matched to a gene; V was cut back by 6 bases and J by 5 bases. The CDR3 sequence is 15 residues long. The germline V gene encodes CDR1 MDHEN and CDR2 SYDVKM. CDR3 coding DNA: TGTGCCAGCAGACTAGCGGGAGGGCCTGGGGAGACCCAGTACTTC. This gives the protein CASRLAGGPGETQYF.

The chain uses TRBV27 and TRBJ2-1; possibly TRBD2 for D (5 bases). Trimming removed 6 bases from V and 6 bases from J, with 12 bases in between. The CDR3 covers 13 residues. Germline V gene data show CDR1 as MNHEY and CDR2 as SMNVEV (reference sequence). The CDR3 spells CASSTGLFNEQFF. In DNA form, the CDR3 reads TGTGCCAGCAGCACGGGGTTATTCAATGAGCAGTTCTTC.